The TCR beta chain under discussion was sequenced for a study of T cell responses to AZD1222 COVID-19 vaccine. Second doses were pooled across both intervals (about 4 or about 12 weeks). About this clone: Antigen: not known.

Study-wide findings and caveats: Donors in the cohort were predominantly white British and more often female, and clonal diversity was possibly underestimated.

Clones were read by immunoSEQ multiplex PCR, and TCRdb kept only the in-frame ones, dropping some. The data show more than 150,000 clones, around nine tenths seen once. The V segment lost 4 bases and the J segment 7 bases; nucleotides outside the gene matches: 4. Per germline, CDR1 MNHEY and CDR2 SMNVEV (reference sequence). CDR3 length: 13 residues. The chain carries TRBV27 and TRBJ1-2; 9 nucleotides line up with TRBD1. The sequencing used peripheral blood, collected 28 days after the second AZD1222 dose. The receptor comes from an adult who received the AZD1222 COVID-19 vaccine. The CDR3 spells CASSYTGGSGYTF. Written as DNA, the CDR3 is TGTGCCAGCAGTTATACAGGGGGCTCTGGCTACACCTTC.